This T cell receptor (beta chain) was profiled in a study of T cells in Graves' hyperthyroidism and ophthalmopathy. Points from the study as a whole: In the blood, most expanded thyroid clonotypes above 0.001 appeared as well.

RNA transcripts were the template for amplifying TCR beta CDR3 regions. TCR CDR3 regions were first amplified by RT-PCR with HTBI primers. TCRdb analysed the multiplex PCR reads with MiXCR anew, one entry per CDR3 protein. The sample yields 500,000 to 750,000 distinct CDR3 sequences, over 12% seen once. This clonotype was seen many times. Its antigen remains unidentified. The CDR3 totals 13 residues. Germline values: CDR1 SGHTA, CDR2 FQGTGA. With 4 bases clipped from V and 6 bases from J, the junction kept 2 bases outside the gene matches. Sequencing input: blood. The J gene is TRBJ2-2, the V gene TRBV7-3, with 7 bases lining up with TRBD1. The clonotype was recovered from a woman under 30 with Graves' ophthalmopathy. The DNA of the CDR3 is TGTGCCAGCAGCTCACAGGGGCCCGGGGAGCTGTTTTTT. Translating it yields CASSSQGPGELFF.